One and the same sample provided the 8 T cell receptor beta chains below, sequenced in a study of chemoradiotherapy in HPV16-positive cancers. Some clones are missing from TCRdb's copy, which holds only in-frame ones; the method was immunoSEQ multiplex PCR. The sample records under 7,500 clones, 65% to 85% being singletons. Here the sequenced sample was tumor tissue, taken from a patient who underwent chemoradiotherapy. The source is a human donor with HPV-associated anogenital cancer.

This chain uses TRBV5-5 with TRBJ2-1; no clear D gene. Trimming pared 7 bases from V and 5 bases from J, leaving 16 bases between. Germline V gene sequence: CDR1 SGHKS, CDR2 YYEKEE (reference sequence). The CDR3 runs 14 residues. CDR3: CASGLFDVDNEQFF. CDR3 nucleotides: TGTGCCAGCGGTCTTTTCGATGTAGACAATGAGCAGTTCTTC.

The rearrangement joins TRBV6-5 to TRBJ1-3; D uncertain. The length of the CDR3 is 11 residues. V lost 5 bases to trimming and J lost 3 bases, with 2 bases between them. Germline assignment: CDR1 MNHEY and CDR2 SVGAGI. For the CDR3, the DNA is TGTGCCAGCAGTAATGGAAACACCATATATTTT. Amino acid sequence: CASSNGNTIYF.

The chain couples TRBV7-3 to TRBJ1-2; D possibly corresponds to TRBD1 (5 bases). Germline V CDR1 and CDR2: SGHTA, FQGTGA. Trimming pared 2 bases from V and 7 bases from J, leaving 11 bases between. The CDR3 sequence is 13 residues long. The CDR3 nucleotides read TGTGCCAGCAGCTTACAAAGGGGTCGTGGCTACACCTTC. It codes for CASSLQRGRGYTF.

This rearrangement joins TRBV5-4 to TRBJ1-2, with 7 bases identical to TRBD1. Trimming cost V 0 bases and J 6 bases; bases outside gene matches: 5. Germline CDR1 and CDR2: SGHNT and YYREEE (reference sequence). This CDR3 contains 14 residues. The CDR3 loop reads CASSLEARGDGYTF. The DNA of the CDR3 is TGTGCCAGCAGCTTGGAGGCCAGGGGGGATGGCTACACCTTC.

DNA for the CDR3: TGTGCCAGCAGCTTAGACTACACCGGGGAGCTGTTTTTT. Encoded protein: CASSLDYTGELFF. The V and J genes are TRBV7-2 and TRBJ2-2; no clear D gene. The CDR3 covers 13 residues. CDR1 SGHTA and CDR2 FQGNSA come from the germline V gene. V lost 1 base to trimming and J lost 3 bases, with 3 bases between them.

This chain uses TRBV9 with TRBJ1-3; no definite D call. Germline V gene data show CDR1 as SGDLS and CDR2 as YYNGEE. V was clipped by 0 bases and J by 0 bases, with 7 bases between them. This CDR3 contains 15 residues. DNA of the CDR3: TGTGCCAGCAGCGTAGAAGGGTCCTCTGGAAACACCATATATTTT. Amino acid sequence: CASSVEGSSGNTIYF.

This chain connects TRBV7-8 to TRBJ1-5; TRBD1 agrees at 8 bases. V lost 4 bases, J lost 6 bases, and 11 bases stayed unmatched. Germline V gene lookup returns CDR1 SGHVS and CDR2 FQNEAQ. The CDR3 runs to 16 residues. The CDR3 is CASSSGGVGGGQPQHF. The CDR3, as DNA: TGTGCCAGCAGCTCAGGGGGCGTCGGGGGTGGTCAGCCCCAGCATTTT.

The CDR3 nucleotides read TGCAGCGCCTCTGATGGGGGACAGGAAGGAGAAAAACTGTTTTTT. Amino acids: CSASDGGQEGEKLFF. The chain couples TRBV29-1 to TRBJ1-4, with TRBD1 matching 8 bases. Germline CDR1 reads SQVTM; CDR2 reads ANQGSEA. The trim removed 7 bases at V and 8 bases at J, leaving 15 bases unmatched. The CDR3 sequence is 15 residues long.